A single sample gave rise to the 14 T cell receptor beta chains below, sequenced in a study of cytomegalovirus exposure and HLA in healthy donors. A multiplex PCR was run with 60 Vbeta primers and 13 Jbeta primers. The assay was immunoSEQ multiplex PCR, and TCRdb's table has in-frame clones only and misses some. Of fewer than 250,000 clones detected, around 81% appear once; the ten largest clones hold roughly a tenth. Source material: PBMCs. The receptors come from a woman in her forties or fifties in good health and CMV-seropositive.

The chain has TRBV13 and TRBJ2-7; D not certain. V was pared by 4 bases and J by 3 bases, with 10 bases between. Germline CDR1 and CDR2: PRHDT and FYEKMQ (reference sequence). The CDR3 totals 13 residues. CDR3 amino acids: CASSSPTNYEQYF. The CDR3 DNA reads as TGTGCCAGCAGCTCCCCTACCAACTACGAGCAGTACTTC.

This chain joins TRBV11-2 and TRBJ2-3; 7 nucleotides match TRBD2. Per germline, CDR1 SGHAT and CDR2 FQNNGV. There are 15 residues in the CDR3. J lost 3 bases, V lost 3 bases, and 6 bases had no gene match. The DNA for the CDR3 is TGTGCCAGCAGCTTTACCAGGGAGGGGACAGATACGCAGTATTTT. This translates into CASSFTREGTDTQYF. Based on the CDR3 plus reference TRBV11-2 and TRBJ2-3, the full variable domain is EAGVAQSPRYKIIEKRQSVAFWCNPISGHATLYWYQQILGQGPKLLIQFQNNGVVDDSQLPKDRFSAERLKGVDSTLKIQPAKLEDSAVYLCASSFTREGTDTQYFGPGTRLTVL.

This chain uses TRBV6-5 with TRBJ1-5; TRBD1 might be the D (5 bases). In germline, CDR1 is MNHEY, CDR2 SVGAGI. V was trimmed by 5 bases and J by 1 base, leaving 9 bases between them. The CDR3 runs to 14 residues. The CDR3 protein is CASSLDRSNQPQHF. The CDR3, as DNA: TGTGCCAGCAGTCTAGACAGAAGCAATCAGCCCCAGCATTTT.

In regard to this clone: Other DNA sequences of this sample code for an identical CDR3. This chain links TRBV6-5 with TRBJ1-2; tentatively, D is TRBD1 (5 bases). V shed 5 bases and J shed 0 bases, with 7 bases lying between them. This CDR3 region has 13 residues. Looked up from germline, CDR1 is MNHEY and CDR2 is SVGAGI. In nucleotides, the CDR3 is TGTGCCAGCAGTCGGGGGGCTAACTATGGCTACACCTTC. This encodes CASSRGANYGYTF.

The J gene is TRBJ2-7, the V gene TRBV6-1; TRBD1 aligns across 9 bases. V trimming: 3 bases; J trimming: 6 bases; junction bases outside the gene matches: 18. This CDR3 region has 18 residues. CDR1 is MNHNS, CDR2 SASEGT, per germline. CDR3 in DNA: TGTGCCAGCAGTGAGTTATCTGGGACCGGGACAGGGATGGGCGAGCAGTACTTC. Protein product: CASSELSGTGTGMGEQYF.

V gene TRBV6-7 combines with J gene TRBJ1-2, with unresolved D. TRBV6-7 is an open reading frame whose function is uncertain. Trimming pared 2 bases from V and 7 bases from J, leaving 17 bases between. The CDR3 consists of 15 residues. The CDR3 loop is CASSYPLGLRGGYTF. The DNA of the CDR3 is TGTGCCAGCAGTTACCCCCTAGGTCTACGGGGTGGCTACACCTTC.

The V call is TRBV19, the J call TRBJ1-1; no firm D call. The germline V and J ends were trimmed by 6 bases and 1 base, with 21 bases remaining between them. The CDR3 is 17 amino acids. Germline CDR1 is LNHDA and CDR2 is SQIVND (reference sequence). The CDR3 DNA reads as TGTGCCAGTAGCCGAACTGCCTCACGGGGTCCGAACACTGAAGCTTTCTTT. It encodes CASSRTASRGPNTEAFF.

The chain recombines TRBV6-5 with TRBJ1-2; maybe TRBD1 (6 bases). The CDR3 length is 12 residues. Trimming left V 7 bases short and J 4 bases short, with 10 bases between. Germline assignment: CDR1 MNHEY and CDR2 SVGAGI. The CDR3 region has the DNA TGTGCCAGCATCTCGACAGGCTATGGCTACACCTTC. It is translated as CASISTGYGYTF.

CDR3 protein: CASSLAGLAGGREQFF. CDR3 in DNA: TGTGCCAGCAGCTTAGCGGGACTAGCGGGGGGCCGCGAGCAGTTCTTC. The chain is built from TRBV7-8 and TRBJ2-1; 15 bases are a match to TRBD2. Germline V gives CDR1 SGHVS, CDR2 FQNEAQ. The junction had 4 bases not matched to a gene; V was cut back by 0 bases and J by 10 bases. The length of the CDR3 is 16 residues.

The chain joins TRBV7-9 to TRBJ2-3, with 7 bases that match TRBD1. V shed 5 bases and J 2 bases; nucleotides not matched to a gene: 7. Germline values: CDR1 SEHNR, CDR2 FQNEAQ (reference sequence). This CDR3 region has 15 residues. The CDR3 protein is CASSPRTGPTDTQYF. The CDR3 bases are TGTGCCAGCAGCCCCCGGACAGGCCCCACAGATACGCAGTATTTT.

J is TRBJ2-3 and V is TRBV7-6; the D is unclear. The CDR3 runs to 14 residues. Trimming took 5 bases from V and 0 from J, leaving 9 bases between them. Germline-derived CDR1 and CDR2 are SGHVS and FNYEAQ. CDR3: CASSPGRSTDTQYF. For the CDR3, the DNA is TGTGCCAGCAGCCCCGGTCGGAGCACAGATACGCAGTATTTT.

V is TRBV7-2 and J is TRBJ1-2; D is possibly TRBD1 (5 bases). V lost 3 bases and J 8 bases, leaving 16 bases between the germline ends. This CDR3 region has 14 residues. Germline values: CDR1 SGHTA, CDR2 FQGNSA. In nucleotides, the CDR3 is TGTGCCAGCAGCTTGGGGGGGGGAGGAGGCGGCTACACCTTC. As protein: CASSLGGGGGGYTF.

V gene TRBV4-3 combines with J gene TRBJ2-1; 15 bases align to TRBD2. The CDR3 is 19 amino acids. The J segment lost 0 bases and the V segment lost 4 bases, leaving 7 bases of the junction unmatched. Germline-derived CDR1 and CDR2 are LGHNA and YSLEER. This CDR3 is CASSLGLAGGRLSYNEQFF. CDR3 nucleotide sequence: TGCGCCAGCAGCCTTGGACTAGCGGGGGGGCGGCTCTCCTACAATGAGCAGTTCTTC.

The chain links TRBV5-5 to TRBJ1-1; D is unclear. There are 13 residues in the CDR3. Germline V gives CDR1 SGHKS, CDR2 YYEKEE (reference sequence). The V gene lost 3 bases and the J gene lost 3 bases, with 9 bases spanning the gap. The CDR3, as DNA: TGTGCCAGCAGCTCCGTCGGTTACACTGAAGCTTTCTTT. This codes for CASSSVGYTEAFF.